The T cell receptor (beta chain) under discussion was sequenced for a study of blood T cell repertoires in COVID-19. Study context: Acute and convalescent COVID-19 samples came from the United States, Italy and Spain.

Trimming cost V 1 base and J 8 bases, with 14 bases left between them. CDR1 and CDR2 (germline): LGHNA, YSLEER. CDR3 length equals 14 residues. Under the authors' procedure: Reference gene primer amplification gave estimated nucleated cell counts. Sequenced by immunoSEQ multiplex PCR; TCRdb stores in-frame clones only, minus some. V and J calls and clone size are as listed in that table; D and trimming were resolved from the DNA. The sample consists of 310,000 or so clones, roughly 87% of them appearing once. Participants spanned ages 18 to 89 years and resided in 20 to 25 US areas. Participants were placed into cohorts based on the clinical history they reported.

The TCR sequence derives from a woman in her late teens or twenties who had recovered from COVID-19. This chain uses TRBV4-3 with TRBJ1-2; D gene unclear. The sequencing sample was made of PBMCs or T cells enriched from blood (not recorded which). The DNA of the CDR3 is TGCGCCAGCAGCCAAGTTTCCGAGGGCGGAGGCTACACCTTC. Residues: CASSQVSEGGGYTF.